This T cell receptor beta chain was recovered during a study of blood T cell repertoires in COVID-19. Study as a whole: Donors in the United States, Italy and Spain gave samples during acute or convalescent COVID-19. The analysed material was cDNA or gDNA that came from T cells, B-cell-depleted T cells, or PBMCs.

The germline CDR1 and CDR2 sequences are SGHRS and YFSETQ. Trimming shortened V by 2 bases and J by 0 bases, and 7 bases separated the two germline ends. The CDR3 extends over 14 amino acids. In the original processing: Nucleated cell counts were estimated from reference gene primer amplification. Measured with immunoSEQ multiplex PCR; TCRdb has only the in-frame clones, and not every one. That table furnishes V, J and clone size, whereas the DNA furnished D and trimming. This table holds a few hundred thousand clones, 80% to 90% found once. The sample consisted of PBMCs or T cells enriched from blood (not recorded which). The chain uses TRBV5-1 and TRBJ2-3; no definite D call. The clonotype comes from a man aged 25 to 40 who had recovered from COVID-19. The CDR3 protein is CASSLQTSTDTQYF. CDR3 nucleotide sequence: TGCGCCAGCAGCTTACAGACGAGCACAGATACGCAGTATTTT.